What follows are 9 T cell receptor beta chains derived from one specimen sequenced in a study of blood T cell repertoires in COVID-19. Clones were sequenced by immunoSEQ multiplex PCR, and TCRdb holds only the in-frame ones, with some missing. The repertoire holds around 88,000 clones, with more than 70% as singletons. Specimen: peripheral blood. The receptor source for this set is a woman of 80 years or more with acute or convalescent COVID-19.

This chain links TRBV4-2 with TRBJ1-3; TRBD1 matches 7 bases. Germline V gene sequence: CDR1 LGHNA, CDR2 YNFKEQ. This CDR3 has 15 amino acids. V lost 3 bases to trimming and J lost 2 bases; unmatched junction nucleotides: 4. CDR3 protein: CASSHPGTAGNTIYF. Written as DNA, the CDR3 is TGTGCCAGCAGCCACCCCGGGACAGCTGGAAACACCATATATTTT.

This rearrangement joins TRBV19 to TRBJ1-2; D gene uncertain. The V end lost 6 bases, the J end lost 6 bases, and 14 bases lay between the germline ends. Germline loops: CDR1 LNHDA, CDR2 SQIVND (reference sequence). There are 13 residues in the CDR3. The DNA for the CDR3 is TGTGCCAGTAGGCCCAGACCTGAGGATGGCTACACCTTC. This sequence encodes CASRPRPEDGYTF.

This clone was counted only a few times. The V and J genes are TRBV7-3 and TRBJ1-1; 7 nucleotides agree with TRBD1. There are 14 residues in the CDR3. Per the germline V gene, CDR1 is SGHTA and CDR2 is FQGTGA. The ends lost 6 bases at V and 6 bases at J; junction bases unmatched: 10. The CDR3: CASSSTGARAEAFF. Written as DNA, the CDR3 is TGTGCCAGCAGTTCCACAGGGGCGAGGGCTGAAGCTTTCTTT.

The chain carries TRBV28 and TRBJ1-2; 9 bases match TRBD1. There are 14 residues in the CDR3. Germline CDR1 and CDR2: MDHEN and SYDVKM. V was pared by 7 bases and J by 3 bases, with 6 bases of the junction left unmatched. In DNA form, the CDR3 reads TGTGCCAGCACCTCAGGACAGGGGTACTATGGCTACACCTTC. Translated: CASTSGQGYYGYTF.

V usage is TRBV28 and J usage is TRBJ2-1, with TRBD2 as a possible D gene (6 bases). Trimming took off 7 bases at V and 2 bases at J, with 15 bases between the two ends. Looked up from germline, CDR1 is MDHEN and CDR2 is SYDVKM. CDR3 length: 15 amino acids. This CDR3 reads CASNRLVETYNEQFF. The CDR3 DNA sequence: TGTGCCAGCAACCGACTAGTGGAAACCTACAATGAGCAGTTCTTC.

CDR3 sequence reads: CASSQSGAANQPQHF. CDR3 sequence (DNA): TGCGCCAGCAGCCAAAGTGGGGCAGCTAATCAGCCCCAGCATTTT. V and J are TRBV4-3 and TRBJ1-5, with a possible D match to TRBD1 (5 bases). This CDR3 region has 15 residues. Germline loops: CDR1 LGHNA, CDR2 YSLEER. The V end was cut by 2 bases, the J end by 4 bases, with 12 bases between.

The chain couples TRBV21-1 to TRBJ2-1; the DNA was not used to check the table's D call, TRBD1. TRBV21-1 is a recognized pseudogene. CDR3 length equals 15 residues. In DNA, the CDR3 is TGTGCCAGCAGCCGGAAGACAGGGCCCTACAATGAGCAGTTCTTC. This codes for CASSRKTGPYNEQFF.

The chain is built from TRBV7-2 and TRBJ2-2; 11 nucleotides line up with TRBD1. J was trimmed by 5 bases and V by 9 bases; bases with no gene match: 5. The CDR3 runs to 14 residues. From germline, CDR1 is SGHTA and CDR2 FQGNSA. This chain's CDR3 is CASYRDRGTGELFF. DNA for the CDR3: TGTGCCAGTTACCGGGACAGGGGGACCGGGGAGCTGTTTTTT.

The rearrangement joins TRBV27 to TRBJ1-2; 8 positions match TRBD1. Germline trimming cut 2 bases from V and 4 bases from J; bases unmatched to any gene: 6. In germline, CDR1 is MNHEY, CDR2 SMNVEV (reference sequence). The CDR3 contains 15 residues. CDR3 DNA: TGTGCCAGCAGTTTAAAGACAGGGGATACCTATGGCTACACCTTC. As protein: CASSLKTGDTYGYTF.